The sequence of this T cell receptor (beta chain) was determined in a study of shared clonotypes between healthy human individuals (dated by TCRdb to the early 2020s). In terms of the full investigation: The cohort included three men and a couple of women between 18 and 49 years of age. Per donor, three plates each were used for CD4 naive and CD4 memory, two for CD8 naive, and one for CD8 memory. The study deeply sequenced blood TCR repertoires of about 5 healthy adults to estimate repertoire size and the extent of clonotype sharing between individuals. Libraries were prepared and TCR repertoires were sequenced by different laboratories using diverse techniques, in order to increase sequencing depth and limit assay-specific biases. Leukapheresis yielded between about 0.8 and 8.9 billion PBMCs per donor.

At the junction V is shortened by 5 bases and J by 16 bases, with 15 bases in between. According to the germline V gene, CDR1 reads SGHAT and CDR2 reads FQNNGV. The CDR3 covers 11 residues, taking in both the cysteine and the phenylalanine. Only the CDR3 part of the read is kept: 33 bases, read in frame from the first base. Using the deep immunoSEQ assay, TCR CDR3 regions were amplified from genomic DNA by multiplex PCR. Extracted genomic DNA from each cell subset was spread evenly across all wells of several immunoSEQ 96-well plates, with each plate serving as a replicate. For sorted subsets, 200 to 250 ng genomic DNA, equal to tens of thousands of T cell genomes, was loaded into each replicate PCR. Purified libraries were measured with a Qubit 3.0 fluorometer, size-checked on a Bioanalyzer 2100, and measured again with the KAPA Library Quantification kit. Every immunoSEQ 96-well plate was sequenced on a dedicated single-read 150-cycle Illumina NextSeq 550 flow cell. As for the original processing: The immunoSEQ output contained only junctional sequences without quality scores, so filtering could not match that applied to full-length reads. To assign V/J genes and CDR3, sequences were annotated using PyIR, a Python wrapper for IgBLAST v1.9, with IMGT germline references. Reads were removed for weak V/J assignments (E-value above 1e-6), missing CDR3, stop codons, out-of-frame junctions, or ambiguous translated residues. V3J clonotypes were defined as sequences sharing an identical inferred V gene, J gene, and CDR3 amino acid sequence. Percentage overlap between repertoires was computed as shared unique clonotypes divided by the size of the smaller repertoire. Richness of each repertoire was evaluated using RTK rarefaction, the Chao1 estimator, and Recon v2.1 estimates of unobserved clonotypes. Generation probabilities were computed with OLGA for all TCRbeta clonotypes obtained by the gDNA method from several donors. TCRdb carries this immuneACCESS record with in-frame sequences only. Its versions omit some clonotypes, under half of them owing to an unresolved V gene in the studies checked, with the rest unexplained. V and J calls and clone size are as listed in that table; D and trimming were resolved from the DNA. This sample comprises about 680,000 clones, about 91% of them detected only once. In total, the top ten clones hold 24% of the sample.

As for this clone: There is no known antigen for this receptor. No per-base quality is available; no much larger clone lies one base away.

For the CD8 naive samples, CD45RO-negative cells were positively selected for CCR7, yielding a CD45RA+CCR7+ population from which TemRA cells were excluded. Donors were healthy HIV-negative adults with no recently reported acute infections or vaccinations. All donors were Caucasian adults living in Nashville, Tennessee, USA. After blood collection by leukapheresis, PBMCs were isolated using Ficoll-Histopaque density gradient centrifugation and then cryopreserved in the vapor phase of liquid nitrogen. Analytical flow cytometry was used to check the purity and quantity of each magnetically sorted T cell population. Genomic DNA was isolated from every sorted fraction and measured by UV absorbance on a Nanodrop 2000c. Study-wide findings and limitations: Compared with non-shared clonotypes, the clonotypes found in all four sorted-subset donors had higher generation probabilities. Estimated clonotype richness was generally larger for naive than for memory subsets. Around 5.4% of naive CD4, more than 3% of naive CD8, approximately 2% of memory CD4, and 0.4% of memory CD8 clonotypes were shared across several donors. Sampling was limited to blood, and TCR repertoires in tissue likely differ from TCR repertoires in blood. Based on pairwise subsampling, the degree of clonotype sharing among donors was expected to be affected by sequencing depth. Because the study included a small number of donors, the genetic and exposure-history diversity represented was limited. Incomplete sequencing was indicated by rarefaction of sorted-subset datasets, despite the large sequencing depth.

The rearrangement joined TRBV11-2 to TRBJ2-1, and the D gene may be TRBD1, 6 bases matching. This TCR was sampled from a young man in good health. Sample: naive CD8+ T cells sorted from blood. Sample cell subset or site, as interpreted from the label and publication: CD45RA+CCR7+. The CDR3 in this case is CASSPGTFGFF. The DNA is as follows: TGTGCCAGCAGCCCCGGGACATTTGGATTCTTC.